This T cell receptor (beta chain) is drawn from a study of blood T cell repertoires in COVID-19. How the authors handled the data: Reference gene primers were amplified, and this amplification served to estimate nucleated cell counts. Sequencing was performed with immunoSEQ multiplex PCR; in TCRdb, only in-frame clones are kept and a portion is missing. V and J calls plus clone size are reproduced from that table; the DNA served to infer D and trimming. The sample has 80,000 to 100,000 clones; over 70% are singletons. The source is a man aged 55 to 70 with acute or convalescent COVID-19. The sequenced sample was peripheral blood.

CDR3 sequence: CASRGTGAGEKLFF. DNA of the CDR3: TGTGCCAGCAGGGGGACAGGGGCTGGAGAAAAACTGTTTTTT. V and J are TRBV7-9 and TRBJ1-4; 10 bases are a match to TRBD1. Trimming cost V 6 bases and J 8 bases; bases outside gene matches: 6. The CDR3 spans 14 residues. Germline V CDR1 and CDR2: SEHNR, FQNEAQ (reference sequence).